This T cell receptor beta chain was profiled in a study of regulatory T cells in long-lasting Graves disease. About this clonotype: This CDR3 is missing its conserved last phenylalanine or tryptophan, likely due to a read error.

This sample's time point: newly diagnosed GD, antithyroid drugs for less than 3 months. From RNA extracted from PBMCs, the TCR library was made. V shed 6 bases and J shed 6 bases, with 6 bases lying between them. This CDR3 spans 12 amino acids. Germline V CDR1 and CDR2: LGHDT, YNNKEL (reference sequence). Building the TCR beta libraries relied on iRepertoire HTBI primers, and CDR3 regions underwent Arm-PCR. TCRdb reprocessed the multiplex PCR reads with MiXCR, giving one entry per CDR3 protein. The table has about 530,000 distinct CDR3 sequences, about 16% seen once. These data were also reused for a study on T cells in Graves' hyperthyroidism and ophthalmopathy. That report notes: Patients were excluded because of uncontrolled infection, other autoimmune disease, pregnancy or lactation. The TCR CDR3 was amplified in a first-round RT-PCR using the HTBI primer set. Blood held most thyroid clonotypes expanded above 0.001 frequency. A 13 V-J signature model discriminated ophthalmopathy versus stable hyperthyroidism.

This clonotype was sampled from a woman aged 35-65 years with Graves disease. Specimen: peripheral blood mononuclear cells (PBMCs), collected at new diagnosis, from a patient treated with antithyroid drugs. V is TRBV3-1 and J is TRBJ1-6, with a weak D call TRBD1 (5 bases). The CDR3 DNA reads TGTGCCAGCAGGAGGGGTAATTCACCCCTCCACCTT. As protein: CASRRGNSPLHL.